The next 21 T cell receptor beta chains were all read from a single sample in a study of blood T cell repertoires in COVID-19. Repertoires were generated with immunoSEQ multiplex PCR, while TCRdb's copy carries only in-frame clones and drops some. The data hold tens of thousands of clones, with about 83% observed a single time. Sample: peripheral blood. These receptors all come from a middle-aged man with acute or convalescent COVID-19.

The chain employs TRBV24-1 and TRBJ2-2; 8 bases line up with TRBD1. The germline V gene has CDR1 KGHDR and CDR2 SFDVKD. Losses at the gene ends were 1 base for V and 5 bases for J; bases not matched to a gene: 14. This CDR3 has 19 amino acids. The CDR3 spells CATSDLGGSTGAGTGELFF. DNA of the CDR3: TGTGCCACCAGTGATTTAGGGGGATCGACAGGGGCTGGAACCGGGGAGCTGTTTTTT.

This clone was seen only a few times. J is TRBJ2-7 and V is TRBV2; 12 positions match TRBD2. The J segment lost 6 bases and the V segment lost 2 bases, leaving 5 bases of the junction unmatched. The length of the CDR3 is 15 residues. CDR1 SNHLY and CDR2 FYNNEI come from the germline V gene. CDR3 loop: CASSETSGGFSEQYV. CDR3 in DNA: TGTGCCAGCAGTGAAACTAGCGGGGGGTTCTCCGAGCAGTACGTC.

This clone has just one count. The chain recombines TRBV29-1 with TRBJ1-2, with D tentatively TRBD1 (6 bases). Germline V gene sequence: CDR1 SQVTM, CDR2 ANQGSEA. Between the trimmed V and J ends, which lost 6 bases and 0 bases, there was a span of 11 bases. This CDR3 spans 13 amino acids. The CDR3 DNA reads TGCAGCGTGAGGACAGAACCTAACTATGGCTACACCTTC. Protein: CSVRTEPNYGYTF.

The chain carries TRBV5-1 and TRBJ1-1, with a weak D call TRBD1 (5 bases). The CDR3 contains 13 residues. Trimming pared 2 bases from V and 3 bases from J, leaving 8 bases between. From germline, CDR1 is SGHRS and CDR2 YFSETQ. The CDR3 sequence: CASSLSRDTEAFF. CDR3 in DNA: TGCGCCAGCAGCTTATCCAGGGACACTGAAGCTTTCTTT.

The V call is TRBV6-1, the J call TRBJ2-7, with TRBD2 identical over 8 bases. CDR3 length equals 18 residues. The V and J ends lost 0 bases and 0 bases, in that order; junction bases with no gene match: 10. Germline CDR1 MNHNS, CDR2 SASEGT. This chain's CDR3 is CASSEALSGAGFSYEQYV. CDR3 DNA sequence: TGTGCCAGCAGTGAAGCGCTTAGCGGGGCCGGCTTCTCCTACGAGCAGTACGTC.

The CDR3 region has the DNA TGTGCCAGCAGTGAAGCGCCGGGGACAGGCAACTATGGCTACACCTTC. It codes for CASSEAPGTGNYGYTF. J is TRBJ1-2 and V is TRBV6-1; 8 nucleotides match TRBD1. V dropped 0 bases and J dropped 2; count of bases not matched to a gene: 5. Germline lookup yields CDR1 MNHNS and CDR2 SASEGT. The CDR3 runs 16 residues.

The genes are TRBV21-1 and TRBJ1-4; the table's D call, TRBD1, has no DNA check behind it. TRBV21-1 is marked as a pseudogene. This CDR3 comprises 15 residues. CDR3 sequence: CASSTHRVANEKLFF. The DNA of the CDR3 is TGTGCCAGCAGCACCCACAGGGTCGCTAATGAAAAACTGTTTTTT.

V usage is TRBV5-6 and J usage is TRBJ2-6; D gene uncertain. This CDR3 spans 16 amino acids. V was pared by 0 bases and J by 0 bases, with 7 bases between. Germline CDR1 and CDR2: SGHDT and YYEEEE. CDR3: CASSLVRNSGANVLTF. The CDR3 coding sequence is TGTGCCAGCAGCTTGGTGCGGAACTCTGGGGCCAACGTCCTGACTTTC.

The CDR3 DNA follows: TGTGCCAGTAGTATCCGGAGGGATCGCGGCTACACCTTC. Protein product: CASSIRRDRGYTF. The chain employs TRBV19 and TRBJ1-2; unclear D gene. CDR3 length equals 13 residues. Germline assignment: CDR1 LNHDA and CDR2 SQIVND (reference sequence). V lost 3 bases and J lost 8, with 13 bases in between.

The V gene is TRBV10-3, the J gene TRBJ1-2, with D unresolved. Trimming removed 5 bases from V and 2 bases from J, with 6 bases in between. In germline, CDR1 is ENHRY, CDR2 SYGVKD. CDR3 length: 12 amino acids. The CDR3 region is CAISPENYGYTF. The CDR3 bases are TGTGCCATCAGTCCAGAAAACTATGGCTACACCTTC.

The J gene is TRBJ2-5, the V gene TRBV6-6; TRBD2 might be the D (6 bases). Germline V gives CDR1 MNHNY, CDR2 SVGAGI (reference sequence). The CDR3 is made up of 14 amino acids. The ends were cut back, 0 bases at V and 1 base at J, with 6 bases in the middle. CDR3 loop: CASSYSGSQETQYF. The CDR3 DNA reads as TGTGCCAGCAGTTACTCCGGGAGCCAAGAGACCCAGTACTTC.

The chain joins TRBV5-1 to TRBJ2-6; D remains unclear. Trimming removed 4 bases at V and 1 base at J, with 9 bases between. The length of the CDR3 is 15 residues. Germline CDR1 and CDR2: SGHRS and YFSETQ. CDR3 bases: TGCGCCAGCAGCCGAGACGGGTCTGGGGCCAACGTCCTGACTTTC. This translates into CASSRDGSGANVLTF.

The chain is built from TRBV19 and TRBJ1-2; TRBD1 aligns across 9 bases. CDR1 and CDR2 from the germline V gene are LNHDA and SQIVND (reference sequence). Germline trimming cut 9 bases from V and 2 bases from J; bases unmatched to any gene: 4. The CDR3 covers 13 residues. CDR3 residues: CASGDRANYGYTF. Written as DNA, the CDR3 is TGTGCCAGCGGGGACAGGGCCAACTATGGCTACACCTTC.

The chain carries TRBV9 and TRBJ2-5, with D possibly being TRBD2 (5 bases). Trimming took 4 bases from V and 0 from J, leaving 16 bases between them. This CDR3 spans 16 amino acids. CDR1 and CDR2 from the germline V gene are SGDLS and YYNGEE. CDR3 sequence: CASSLQVGRNQETQYF. In nucleotides, the CDR3 is TGTGCCAGCAGCCTCCAAGTTGGGAGAAACCAAGAGACCCAGTACTTC. Variable domain in full (rest from reference TRBV9 and TRBJ2-5): DSGVTQTPKHLITATGQRVTLRCSPRSGDLSVYWYQQSLDQGLQFLIQYYNGEERAKGNILERFSAQQFPDLHSELNLSSLELGDSALYFCASSLQVGRNQETQYFGPGTRLLVL.

V usage is TRBV7-8 and J usage is TRBJ2-7; no firm D call. Trimming cost V 6 bases and J 2 bases, with 11 bases left between them. From germline, CDR1 is SGHVS and CDR2 FQNEAQ. This CDR3 is 13 amino acids long. The DNA for the CDR3 is TGTGCCAGCAGTGGGCTTCTTCCCTACGAGCAGTACTTC. Residues: CASSGLLPYEQYF.

This chain joins TRBV18 and TRBJ2-1, with 12 nucleotides matching TRBD2. This CDR3 region has 16 residues. Germline values: CDR1 KGHSH, CDR2 LQKENI. The V gene end was trimmed by 2 bases and the J gene end by 6 bases; junction bases not matched to a gene: 5. CDR3 sequence reads: CASSPSRTSGTNEQFF. CDR3 sequence (DNA): TGTGCCAGCTCACCATCTCGGACTAGCGGGACCAATGAGCAGTTCTTC.

V and J are TRBV11-2 and TRBJ2-3; 8 bases agree with TRBD1. Germline V lookup: CDR1 SGHAT, CDR2 FQNNGV. The CDR3 consists of 15 residues. After removal of 6 bases from V and 0 bases from J, the junction contained 5 bases not matched to a gene. CDR3 in DNA: TGTGCCAGCAGACCGACAGGGGCTAGCACAGATACGCAGTATTTT. Amino acids: CASRPTGASTDTQYF.

The CDR3 nucleotides are TGTGCCAGCAGCTCCGGACAGGGAGGCACCGGGGAGCTGTTTTTT. It yields the protein CASSSGQGGTGELFF. J is TRBJ2-2 and V is TRBV11-3; 8 nucleotides match TRBD1. The CDR3 spans 15 residues. V shed 4 bases and J 4 bases; nucleotides not matched to a gene: 5. CDR1 and CDR2 (germline): SGHNT, YENEEA.

This chain joins TRBV4-2 and TRBJ2-3, with D possibly matching TRBD1 (6 bases). V lost 4 bases and J lost 2, with 16 bases in between. Germline assignment: CDR1 LGHNA and CDR2 YNFKEQ. CDR3 length: 16 amino acids. CDR3 in DNA: TGTGCCAGCAGCCGCCAACCGGGACAAACCACAGATACGCAGTATTTT. Amino acids: CASSRQPGQTTDTQYF.

J is TRBJ1-1 and V is TRBV6-5, with D unclear. Germline lookup yields CDR1 MNHEY and CDR2 SVGAGI. V dropped 10 bases and J dropped 5 bases, with 17 bases sitting between them. The CDR3 spans 13 residues. CDR3 in DNA: TGTGCCACCGAACCATACCCGGGGACTGAAGCTTTCTTT. This translates into CATEPYPGTEAFF.

This chain uses TRBV10-2 with TRBJ2-3; 9 positions match TRBD2. Per germline, CDR1 WSHSY and CDR2 SAAADI. This CDR3 is 17 amino acids long. V trimming: 0 bases; J trimming: 3 bases; junction bases outside the gene matches: 7. CDR3 nucleotide sequence: TGCGCCAGCAGTGAGTCATCCCTAGCGGGGTGGACAGATACGCAGTATTTT. It is translated as CASSESSLAGWTDTQYF.